This TCR beta chain was sequenced in a study of cytomegalovirus exposure and HLA in healthy donors. Study background: Earlier, some 200 million T cells were analyzed, and 95 million to 140 million unique TCR beta sequences were found among them. The Caucasian-associated ancestry cluster held 80% to 90% of 300 to 450 genotyped donors.

There are 15 residues in the CDR3. Between the trimmed V and J ends, which lost 9 bases and 4 bases, there was a span of 21 bases. The germline CDR1 and CDR2 sequences are MDHEN and SYDVKM. Findings and caveats of the study: As a later analysis revealed, the rate of TCR association differed by HLA locus, with DRB1 most and HLA-C fewest. The study put some 150 TCR beta chains on its list as cytomegalovirus-associated.

Details on this clone: Antigen unknown.

A multiplex PCR was run with 60 Vbeta primers and 13 Jbeta primers. The assay was immunoSEQ multiplex PCR, and TCRdb's table has in-frame clones only and misses some. The repertoire holds 95,000 to 150,000 clones, with over 75% as singletons. This sequence originates from a human donor in good health. Input material: PBMCs. The chain recombines TRBV28 with TRBJ1-1; D may be TRBD1 (5 bases). As DNA, the CDR3 is TGTGCCAGTGCGGCTCCCCTCAGGGTAGCCACTGAAGCTTTCTTT. Its protein product is CASAAPLRVATEAFF.